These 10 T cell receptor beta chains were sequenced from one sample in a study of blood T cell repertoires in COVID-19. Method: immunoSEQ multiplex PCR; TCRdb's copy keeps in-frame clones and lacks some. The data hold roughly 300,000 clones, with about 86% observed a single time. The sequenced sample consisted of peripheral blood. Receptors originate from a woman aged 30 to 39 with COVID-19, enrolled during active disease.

CDR3 sequence (DNA): TGTGCCAGCAGTTCCCCAGCCAGGGGTAGCGGGGGGCCACGGTTCTTC. It translates to CASSSPARGSGGPRFF. This chain joins TRBV28 and TRBJ2-1, with 10 bases aligning to TRBD2. Germline V gene sequence: CDR1 MDHEN, CDR2 SYDVKM. The CDR3 covers 16 residues. J was trimmed by 15 bases and V by 4 bases; bases with no gene match: 18.

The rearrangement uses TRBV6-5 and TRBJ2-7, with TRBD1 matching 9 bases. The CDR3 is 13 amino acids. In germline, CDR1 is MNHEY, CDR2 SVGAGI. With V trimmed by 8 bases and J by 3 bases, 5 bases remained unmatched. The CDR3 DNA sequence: TGTGCCAGCCTAGGGACAGGGTTCTACGAGCAGTACTTC. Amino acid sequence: CASLGTGFYEQYF.

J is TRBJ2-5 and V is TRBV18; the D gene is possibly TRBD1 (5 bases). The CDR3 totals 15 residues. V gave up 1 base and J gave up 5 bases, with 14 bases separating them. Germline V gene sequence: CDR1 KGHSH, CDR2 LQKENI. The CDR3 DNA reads TGTGCCAGCTCACCACAGCAGGGCCGGCGGGAGACCCAGTACTTC. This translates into CASSPQQGRRETQYF.

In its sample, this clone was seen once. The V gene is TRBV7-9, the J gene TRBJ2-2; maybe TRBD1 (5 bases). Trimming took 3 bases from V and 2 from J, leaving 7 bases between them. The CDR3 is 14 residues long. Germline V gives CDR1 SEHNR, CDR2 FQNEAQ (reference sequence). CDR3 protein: CASSFDSNTGELFF. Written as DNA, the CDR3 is TGTGCCAGCAGCTTTGACAGTAACACCGGGGAGCTGTTTTTT. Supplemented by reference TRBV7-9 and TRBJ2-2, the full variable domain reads DTGVSQNPRHKITKRGQNVTFRCDPISEHNRLYWYRQTLGQGPEFLTYFQNEAQLEKSRLLSDRFSAERPKGSFSTLEIQRTEQGDSAMYLCASSFDSNTGELFFGEGSRLTVL.

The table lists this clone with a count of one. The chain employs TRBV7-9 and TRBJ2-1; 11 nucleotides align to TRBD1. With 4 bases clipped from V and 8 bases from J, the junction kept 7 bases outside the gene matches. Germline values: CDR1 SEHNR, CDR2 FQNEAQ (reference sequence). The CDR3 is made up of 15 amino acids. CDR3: CASSSPGQGDDEQFF. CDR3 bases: TGTGCCAGCAGCTCGCCGGGACAGGGGGACGATGAGCAGTTCTTC.

The CDR3 DNA sequence: TGTGCCAGCAGTGAACGTCGACTAGTGGGGTCGGATACGCAGTATTTT. Translating it yields CASSERRLVGSDTQYF. The chain combines TRBV2 with TRBJ2-3; D is possibly TRBD2 (6 bases). V lost 2 bases to trimming and J lost 6 bases, with 18 bases between them. The CDR3 is 16 residues long. Germline values: CDR1 SNHLY, CDR2 FYNNEI.

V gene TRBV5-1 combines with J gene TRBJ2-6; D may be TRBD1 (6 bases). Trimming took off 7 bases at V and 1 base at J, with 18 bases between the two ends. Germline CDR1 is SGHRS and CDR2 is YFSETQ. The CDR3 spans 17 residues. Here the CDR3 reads CASFPGHLGSGANVLTF. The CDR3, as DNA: TGCGCCAGCTTTCCGGGACACCTAGGGTCTGGGGCCAACGTCCTGACTTTC. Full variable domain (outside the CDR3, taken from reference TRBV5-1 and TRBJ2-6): KAGVTQTPRYLIKTRGQQVTLSCSPISGHRSVSWYQQTPGQGLQFLFEYFSETQRNKGNFPGRFSGRQFSNSRSEMNVSTLELGDSALYLCASFPGHLGSGANVLTFGAGSRLTVL.

CDR3 DNA sequence: TGTGCCAGCAGTTTGCAGGGGGTCCAAGAGACCCAGTACTTC. Its protein product is CASSLQGVQETQYF. The chain combines TRBV27 with TRBJ2-5; TRBD1 agrees at 7 bases. After removal of 3 bases from V and 1 base from J, the junction contained 2 bases not matched to a gene. Germline CDR1 MNHEY, CDR2 SMNVEV (reference sequence). This CDR3 comprises 14 residues.

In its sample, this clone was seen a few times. The CDR3 DNA reads as TGTGCCAGCAGCCCTCAGACTGCCGAAGCTTTCTTT. Translation: CASSPQTAEAFF. The gene calls are TRBV7-6 and TRBJ1-1; D uncertain. Per the germline V gene, CDR1 is SGHVS and CDR2 is FNYEAQ. Trimming took off 5 bases at V and 8 bases at J, with 12 bases between the two ends. CDR3 length: 12 amino acids. The complete variable domain, with remaining parts taken from reference TRBV7-6 and TRBJ1-1, reads GAGVSQSPRYKVTKRGQDVALRCDPISGHVSLYWYRQALGQGPEFLTYFNYEAQQDKSGLPNDRFSAERPEGSISTLTIQRTEQRDSAMYRCASSPQTAEAFFGQGTRLTVV.

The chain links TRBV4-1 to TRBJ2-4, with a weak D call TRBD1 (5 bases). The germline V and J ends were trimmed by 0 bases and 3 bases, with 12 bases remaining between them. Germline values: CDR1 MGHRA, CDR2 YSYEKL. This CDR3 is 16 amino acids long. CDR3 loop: CASSQDPAGIKNIQYF. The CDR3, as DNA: TGCGCCAGCAGCCAAGATCCGGCAGGGATCAAAAACATTCAGTACTTC.